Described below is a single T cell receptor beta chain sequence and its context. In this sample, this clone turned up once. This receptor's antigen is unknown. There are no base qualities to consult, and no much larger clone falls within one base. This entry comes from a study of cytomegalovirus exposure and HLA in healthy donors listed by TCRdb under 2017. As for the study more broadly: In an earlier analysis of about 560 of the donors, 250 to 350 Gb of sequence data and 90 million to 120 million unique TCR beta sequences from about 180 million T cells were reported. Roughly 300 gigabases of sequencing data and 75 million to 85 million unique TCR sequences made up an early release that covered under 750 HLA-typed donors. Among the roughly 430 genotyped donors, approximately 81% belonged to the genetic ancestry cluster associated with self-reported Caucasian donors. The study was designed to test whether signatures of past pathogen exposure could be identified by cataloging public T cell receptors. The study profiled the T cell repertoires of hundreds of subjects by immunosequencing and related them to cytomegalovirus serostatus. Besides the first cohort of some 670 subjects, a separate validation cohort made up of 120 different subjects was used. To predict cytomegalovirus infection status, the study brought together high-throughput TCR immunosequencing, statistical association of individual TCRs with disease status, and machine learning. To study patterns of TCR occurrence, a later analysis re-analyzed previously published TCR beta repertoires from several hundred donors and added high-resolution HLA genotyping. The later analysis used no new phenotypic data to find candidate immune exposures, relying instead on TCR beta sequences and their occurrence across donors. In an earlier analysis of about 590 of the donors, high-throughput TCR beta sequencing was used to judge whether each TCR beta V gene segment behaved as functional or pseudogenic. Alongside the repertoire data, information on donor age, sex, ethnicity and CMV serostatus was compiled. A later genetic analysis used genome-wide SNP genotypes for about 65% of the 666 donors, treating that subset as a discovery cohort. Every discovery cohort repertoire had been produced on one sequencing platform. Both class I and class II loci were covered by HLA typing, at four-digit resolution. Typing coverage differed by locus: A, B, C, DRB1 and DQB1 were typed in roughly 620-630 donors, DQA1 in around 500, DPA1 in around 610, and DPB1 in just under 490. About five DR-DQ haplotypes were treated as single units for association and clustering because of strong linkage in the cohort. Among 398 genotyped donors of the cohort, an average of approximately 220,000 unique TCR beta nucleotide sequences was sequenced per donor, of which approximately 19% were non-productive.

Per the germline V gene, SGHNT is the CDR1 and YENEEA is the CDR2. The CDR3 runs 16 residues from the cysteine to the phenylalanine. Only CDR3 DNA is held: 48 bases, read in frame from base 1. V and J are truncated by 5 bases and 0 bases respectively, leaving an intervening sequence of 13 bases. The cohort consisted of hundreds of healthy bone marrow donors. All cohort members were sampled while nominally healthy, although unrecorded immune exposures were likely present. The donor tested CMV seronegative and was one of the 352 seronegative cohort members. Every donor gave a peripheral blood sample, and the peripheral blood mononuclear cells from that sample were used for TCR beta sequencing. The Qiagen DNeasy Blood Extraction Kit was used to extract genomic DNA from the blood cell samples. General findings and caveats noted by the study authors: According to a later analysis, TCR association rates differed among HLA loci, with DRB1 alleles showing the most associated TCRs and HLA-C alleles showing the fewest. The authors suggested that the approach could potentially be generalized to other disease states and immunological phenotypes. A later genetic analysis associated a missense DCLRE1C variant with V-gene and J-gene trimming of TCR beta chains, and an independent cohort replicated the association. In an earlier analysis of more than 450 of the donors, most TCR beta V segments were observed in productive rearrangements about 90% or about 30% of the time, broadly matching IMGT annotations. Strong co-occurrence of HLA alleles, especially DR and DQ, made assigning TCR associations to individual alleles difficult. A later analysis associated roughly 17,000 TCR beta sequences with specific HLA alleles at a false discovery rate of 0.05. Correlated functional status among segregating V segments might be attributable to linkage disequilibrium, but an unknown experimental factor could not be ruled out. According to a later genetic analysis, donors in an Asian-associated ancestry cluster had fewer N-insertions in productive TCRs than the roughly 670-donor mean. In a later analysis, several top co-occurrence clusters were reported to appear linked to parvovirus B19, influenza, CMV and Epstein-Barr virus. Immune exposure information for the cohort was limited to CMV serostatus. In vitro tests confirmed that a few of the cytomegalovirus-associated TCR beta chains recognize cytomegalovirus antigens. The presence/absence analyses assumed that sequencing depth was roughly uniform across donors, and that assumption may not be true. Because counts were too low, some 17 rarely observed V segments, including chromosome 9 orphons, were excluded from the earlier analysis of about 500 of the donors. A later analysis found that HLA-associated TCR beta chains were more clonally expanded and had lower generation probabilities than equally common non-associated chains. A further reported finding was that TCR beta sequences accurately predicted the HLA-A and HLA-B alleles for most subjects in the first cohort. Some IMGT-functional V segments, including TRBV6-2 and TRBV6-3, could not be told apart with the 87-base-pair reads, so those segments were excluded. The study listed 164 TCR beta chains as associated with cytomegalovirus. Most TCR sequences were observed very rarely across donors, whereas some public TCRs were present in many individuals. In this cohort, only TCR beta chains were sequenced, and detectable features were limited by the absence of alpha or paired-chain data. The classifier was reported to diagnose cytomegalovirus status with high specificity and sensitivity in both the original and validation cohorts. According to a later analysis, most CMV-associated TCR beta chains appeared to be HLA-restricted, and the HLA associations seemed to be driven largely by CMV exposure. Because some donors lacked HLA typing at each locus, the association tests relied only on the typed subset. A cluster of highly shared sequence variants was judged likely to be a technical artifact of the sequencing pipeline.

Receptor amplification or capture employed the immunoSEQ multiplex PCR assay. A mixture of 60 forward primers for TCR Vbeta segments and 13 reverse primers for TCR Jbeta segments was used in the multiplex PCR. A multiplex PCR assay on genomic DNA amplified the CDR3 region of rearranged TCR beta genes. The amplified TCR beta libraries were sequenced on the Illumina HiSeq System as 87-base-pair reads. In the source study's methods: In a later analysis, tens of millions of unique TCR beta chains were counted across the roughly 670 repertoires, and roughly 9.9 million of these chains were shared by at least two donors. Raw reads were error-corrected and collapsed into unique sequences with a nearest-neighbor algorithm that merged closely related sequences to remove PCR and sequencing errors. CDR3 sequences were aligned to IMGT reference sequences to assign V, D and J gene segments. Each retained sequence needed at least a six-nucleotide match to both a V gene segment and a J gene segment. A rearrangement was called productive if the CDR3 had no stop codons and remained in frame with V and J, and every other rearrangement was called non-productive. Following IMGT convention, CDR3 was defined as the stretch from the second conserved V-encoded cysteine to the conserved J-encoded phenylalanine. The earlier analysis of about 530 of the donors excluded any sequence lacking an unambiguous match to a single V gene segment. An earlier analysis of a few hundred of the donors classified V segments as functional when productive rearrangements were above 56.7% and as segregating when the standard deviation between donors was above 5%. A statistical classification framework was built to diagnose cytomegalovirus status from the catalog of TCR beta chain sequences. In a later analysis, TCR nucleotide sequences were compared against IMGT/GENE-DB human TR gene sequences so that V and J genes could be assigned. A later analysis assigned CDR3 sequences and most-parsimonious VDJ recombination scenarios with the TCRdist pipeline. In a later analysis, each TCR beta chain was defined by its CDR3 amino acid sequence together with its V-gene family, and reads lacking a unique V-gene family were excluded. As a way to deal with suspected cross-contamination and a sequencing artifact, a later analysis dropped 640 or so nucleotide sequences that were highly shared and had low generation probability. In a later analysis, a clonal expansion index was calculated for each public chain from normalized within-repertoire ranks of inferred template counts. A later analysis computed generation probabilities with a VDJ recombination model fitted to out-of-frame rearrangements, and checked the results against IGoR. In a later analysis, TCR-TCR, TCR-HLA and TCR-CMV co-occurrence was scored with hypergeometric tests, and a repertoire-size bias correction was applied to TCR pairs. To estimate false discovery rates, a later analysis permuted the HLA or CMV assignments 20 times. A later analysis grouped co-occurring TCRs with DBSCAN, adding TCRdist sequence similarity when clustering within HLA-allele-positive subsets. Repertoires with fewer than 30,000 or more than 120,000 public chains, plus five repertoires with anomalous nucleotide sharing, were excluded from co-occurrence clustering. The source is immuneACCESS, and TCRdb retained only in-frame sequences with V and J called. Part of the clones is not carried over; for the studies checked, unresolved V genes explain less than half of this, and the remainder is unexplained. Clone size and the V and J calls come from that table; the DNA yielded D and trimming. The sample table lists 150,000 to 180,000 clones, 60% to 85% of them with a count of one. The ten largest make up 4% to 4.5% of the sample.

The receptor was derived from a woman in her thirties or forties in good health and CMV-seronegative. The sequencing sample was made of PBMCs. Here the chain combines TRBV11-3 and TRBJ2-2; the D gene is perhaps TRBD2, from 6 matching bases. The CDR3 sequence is CASSPMGGPNTGELFF. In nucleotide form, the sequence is TGTGCCAGCAGCCCCATGGGGGGACCGAACACCGGGGAGCTGTTTTTT.